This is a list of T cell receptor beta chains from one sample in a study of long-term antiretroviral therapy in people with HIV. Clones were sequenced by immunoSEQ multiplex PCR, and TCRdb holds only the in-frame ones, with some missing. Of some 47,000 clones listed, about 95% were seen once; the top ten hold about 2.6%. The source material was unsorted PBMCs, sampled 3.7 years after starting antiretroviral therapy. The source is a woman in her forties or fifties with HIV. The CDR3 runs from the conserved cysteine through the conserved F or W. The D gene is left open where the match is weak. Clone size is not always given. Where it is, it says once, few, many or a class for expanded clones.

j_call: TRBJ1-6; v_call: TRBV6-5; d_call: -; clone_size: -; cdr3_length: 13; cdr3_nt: TGTGCCAGCAGGGGGACAAGCGGGTCACCCCTCCACTTT; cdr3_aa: CASRGTSGSPLHF
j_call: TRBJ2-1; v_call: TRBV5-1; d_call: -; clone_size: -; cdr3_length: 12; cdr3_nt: TGCGCCAGCATCGACACAGGGCTAGAGCAGTTCTTC; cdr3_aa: CASIDTGLEQFF
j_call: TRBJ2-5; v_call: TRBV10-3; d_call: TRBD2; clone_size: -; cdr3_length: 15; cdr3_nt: TGTGCCATCAGTGCGGAACGGGGGGGTCAAGAGACCCAGTACTTC; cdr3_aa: CAISAERGGQETQYF
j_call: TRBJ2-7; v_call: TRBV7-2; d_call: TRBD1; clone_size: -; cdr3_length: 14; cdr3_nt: TGTGCCAGCAGCCTGTGGACAGGACCGCGGGAGCAGTACTTC; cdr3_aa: CASSLWTGPREQYF
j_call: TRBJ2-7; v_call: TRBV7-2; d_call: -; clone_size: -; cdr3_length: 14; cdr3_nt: TGTGCCAGCAGCTTAAGGGACGCCTACTACGAGCAGTACTTC; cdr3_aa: CASSLRDAYYEQYF
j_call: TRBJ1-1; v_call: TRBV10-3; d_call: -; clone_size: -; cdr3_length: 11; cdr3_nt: TGTGCCATCACCGAACGGGGTGAAGCTTTCTTT; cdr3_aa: CAITERGEAFF
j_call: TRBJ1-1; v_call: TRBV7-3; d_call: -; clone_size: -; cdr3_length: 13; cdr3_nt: TGTGCCAGCAGCTATCCGGGGGTTTCTGAAGCTTTCTTT; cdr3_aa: CASSYPGVSEAFF
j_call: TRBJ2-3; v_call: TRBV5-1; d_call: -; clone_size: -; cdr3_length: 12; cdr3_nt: TGCGCCAGCAGCTTGTTCACAGATACGCAGTATTTT; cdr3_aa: CASSLFTDTQYF
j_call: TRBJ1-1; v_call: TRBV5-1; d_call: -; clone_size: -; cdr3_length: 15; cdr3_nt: TGCGCCAGCAGCTACTCAGGGGTCGGGAACACTGAAGCTTTCTTT; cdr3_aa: CASSYSGVGNTEAFF
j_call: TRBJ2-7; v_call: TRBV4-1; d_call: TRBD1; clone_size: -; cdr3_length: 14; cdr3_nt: TGCGCCAGCAGCCATGCGACAGGGTCCTACGAGCAGTACTTC; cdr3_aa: CASSHATGSYEQYF
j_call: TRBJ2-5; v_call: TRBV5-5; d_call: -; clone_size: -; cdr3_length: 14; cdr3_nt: TGTGCCAGCAGCCCGACCCCACCTCAAGAGACCCAGTACTTC; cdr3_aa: CASSPTPPQETQYF
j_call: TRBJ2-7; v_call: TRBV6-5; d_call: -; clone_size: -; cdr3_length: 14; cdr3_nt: TGTGCCAGCAGTAGAGGCGACAGAGCCTACGAGCAGTACTTC; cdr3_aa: CASSRGDRAYEQYF
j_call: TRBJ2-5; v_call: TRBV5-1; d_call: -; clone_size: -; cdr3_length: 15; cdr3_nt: TGCGCCAGCAGCCCACGACAGATACTTCAAGAGACCCAGTACTTC; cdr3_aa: CASSPRQILQETQYF
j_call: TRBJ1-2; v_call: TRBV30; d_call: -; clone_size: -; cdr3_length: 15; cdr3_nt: TGTGCCTGGGTCATGGGTCCAGGGCCCCACTATGGCTACACCTTC; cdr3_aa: CAWVMGPGPHYGYTF
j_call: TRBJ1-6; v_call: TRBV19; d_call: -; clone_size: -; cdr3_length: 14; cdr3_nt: TGTGCCACCCACGATGGGGCAAGTCCTACACCCCTCCACTTT; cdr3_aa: CATHDGASPTPLHF
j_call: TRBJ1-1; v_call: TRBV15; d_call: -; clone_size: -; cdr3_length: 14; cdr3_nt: TGTGCCACCAGCAGAGATCGTCAGGCCGTTGAAGCTTTCTTT; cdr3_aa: CATSRDRQAVEAFF
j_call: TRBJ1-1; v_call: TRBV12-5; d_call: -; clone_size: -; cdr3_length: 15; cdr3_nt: TGTGCTAGTGGTTTTTGGGCCCCGGGGGGCACTGAAGCTTTCTTT; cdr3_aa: CASGFWAPGGTEAFF
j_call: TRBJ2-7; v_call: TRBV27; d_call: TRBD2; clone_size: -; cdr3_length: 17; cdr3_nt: TGTGCCAGCAGTTTATCGATCCCTAGCGGGGGAAGCTACGAGCAGTACTTC; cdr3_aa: CASSLSIPSGGSYEQYF
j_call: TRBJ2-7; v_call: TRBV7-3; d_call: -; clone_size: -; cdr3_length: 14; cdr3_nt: TGTGCCAGCAGCGCCACAGGGAGCTCCTACGAGCAGTACTTC; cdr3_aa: CASSATGSSYEQYF
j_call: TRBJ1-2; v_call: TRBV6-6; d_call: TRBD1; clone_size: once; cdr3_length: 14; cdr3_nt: TGTGCCAGCAGTTACGGCGACAGGGGCTATGGCTACACCTTC; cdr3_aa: CASSYGDRGYGYTF
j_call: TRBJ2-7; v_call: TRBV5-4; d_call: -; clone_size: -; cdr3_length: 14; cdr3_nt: TGTGCCAGCAGCGTGGATGCCCTGTCCTACGAGCAGTACTTC; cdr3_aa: CASSVDALSYEQYF
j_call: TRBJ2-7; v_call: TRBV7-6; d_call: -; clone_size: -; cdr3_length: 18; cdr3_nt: TGTGCCAGCAGCTTCGCACCTCTAAACAGGGGGAGGGCTTCCGAGCAGTACTTC; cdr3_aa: CASSFAPLNRGRASEQYF
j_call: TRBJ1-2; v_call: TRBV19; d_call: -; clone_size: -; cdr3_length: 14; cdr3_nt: TGTGCCAGTAGTGGGCGACAGGCGCTCTATGGCTACACCTTC; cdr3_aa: CASSGRQALYGYTF
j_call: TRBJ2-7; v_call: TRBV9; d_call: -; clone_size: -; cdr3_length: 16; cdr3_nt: TGTGCCAGCAGCCCCAGATCCGGGACCCCCTCCTACGAGCAGTACTTC; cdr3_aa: CASSPRSGTPSYEQYF
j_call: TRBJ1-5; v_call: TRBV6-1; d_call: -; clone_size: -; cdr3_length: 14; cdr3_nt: TGTGCCAGCAGTGACTTTGGACGGATTGAGCCCCAGCATTTT; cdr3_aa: CASSDFGRIEPQHF
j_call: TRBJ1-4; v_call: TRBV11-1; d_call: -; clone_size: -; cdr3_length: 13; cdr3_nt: TGTGCCAGCAGCCGGGAGCGTAATGAAAAACTGTTTTTT; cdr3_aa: CASSRERNEKLFF
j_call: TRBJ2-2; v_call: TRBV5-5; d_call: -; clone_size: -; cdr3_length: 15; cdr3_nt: TGTGCCAGCAGCTCGGGGGGCCAGGGCACCGGGGAGCTGTTTTTT; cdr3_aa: CASSSGGQGTGELFF
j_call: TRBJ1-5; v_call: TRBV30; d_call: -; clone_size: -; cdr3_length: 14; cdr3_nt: TGTGCCTGGACCCGGGGGGGAGGCAATCAGCCCCAGCATTTT; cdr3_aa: CAWTRGGGNQPQHF
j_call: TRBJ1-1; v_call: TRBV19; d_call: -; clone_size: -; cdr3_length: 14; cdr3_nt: TGTGCCAGTAGTTCAGTCAGGACGAACACTGAAGCTTTCTTT; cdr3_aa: CASSSVRTNTEAFF
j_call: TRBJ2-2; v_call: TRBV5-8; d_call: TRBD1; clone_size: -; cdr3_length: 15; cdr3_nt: TGTGCCAGCAGCTTGTGGCAGGGGGCCACCGGGGAGCTGTTTTTT; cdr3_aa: CASSLWQGATGELFF
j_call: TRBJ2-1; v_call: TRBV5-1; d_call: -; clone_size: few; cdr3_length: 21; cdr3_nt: TGCGCCAGCAGCTTGGAGGGGGGCGCGAAGCTCTTCTTCAGCTCCTACAATGAGCAGTTCTTC; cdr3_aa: CASSLEGGAKLFFSSYNEQFF
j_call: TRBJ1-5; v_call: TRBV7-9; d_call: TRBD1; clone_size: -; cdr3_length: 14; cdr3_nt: TGTGCCAGCAGCTCCGACAGGGAATATCAGCCCCAGCATTTT; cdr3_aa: CASSSDREYQPQHF
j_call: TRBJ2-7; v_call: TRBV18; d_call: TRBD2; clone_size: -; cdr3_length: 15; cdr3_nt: TGTGCCAGCTCACTGGGGGGGGATCTATCCTACGAGCAGTACTTC; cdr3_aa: CASSLGGDLSYEQYF
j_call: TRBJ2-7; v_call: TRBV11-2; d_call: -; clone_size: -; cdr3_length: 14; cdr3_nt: TGTGCCAGCAGCTTACAGCAGCCCCCCTACGAGCAGTACTTC; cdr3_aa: CASSLQQPPYEQYF
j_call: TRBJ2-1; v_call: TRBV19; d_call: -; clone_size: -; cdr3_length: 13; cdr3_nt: TGTGCCAGTACCATGTCCCCATTGAATGAGCAGTTCTTC; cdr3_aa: CASTMSPLNEQFF
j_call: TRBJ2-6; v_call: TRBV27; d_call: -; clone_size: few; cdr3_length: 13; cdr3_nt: TGTGCCAGCATGAGGTCTGGGGCCAACGTCCTGACTTTC; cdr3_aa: CASMRSGANVLTF
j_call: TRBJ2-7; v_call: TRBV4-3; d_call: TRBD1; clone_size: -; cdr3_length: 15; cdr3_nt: TGCGCCAGCAGCCAAGGGTACATGGACAGGTACGAGCAGTACTTC; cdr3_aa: CASSQGYMDRYEQYF
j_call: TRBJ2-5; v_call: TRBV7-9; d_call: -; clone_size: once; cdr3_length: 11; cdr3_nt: TGTGCCAGCAGCTTTGGGGAGACCCAGTACTTC; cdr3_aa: CASSFGETQYF
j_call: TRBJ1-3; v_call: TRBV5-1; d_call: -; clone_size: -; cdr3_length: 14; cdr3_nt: TGCGCCAGCAGCCCTTATAGCTCTGGAAACACCATATATTTT; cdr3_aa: CASSPYSSGNTIYF
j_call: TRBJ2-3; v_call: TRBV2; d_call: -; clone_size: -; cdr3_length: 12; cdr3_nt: TGTGCCAGCAGATATGTCGAAGATACGCAGTATTTT; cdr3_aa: CASRYVEDTQYF
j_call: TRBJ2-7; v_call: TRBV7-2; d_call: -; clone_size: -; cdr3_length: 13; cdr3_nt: TGTGCCAGCAGCACTAACACCGTCTACGAGCAGTACTTC; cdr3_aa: CASSTNTVYEQYF
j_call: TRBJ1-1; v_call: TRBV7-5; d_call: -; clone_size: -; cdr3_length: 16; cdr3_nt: TGTGCCGGGGTTCTGGACAGGGGGCGAGGGGTCACTGAAGCTTTCTTT; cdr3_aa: CAGVLDRGRGVTEAFF
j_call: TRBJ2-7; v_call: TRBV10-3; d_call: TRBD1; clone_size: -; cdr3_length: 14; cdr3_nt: TGTGCCATCTGCCGGGACAGGGAGTTAGGAGAGCAGTACTTC; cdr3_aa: CAICRDRELGEQYF
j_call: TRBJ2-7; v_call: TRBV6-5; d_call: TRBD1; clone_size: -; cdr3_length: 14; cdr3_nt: TGTGCCACCGGACGGACAGGGCCAACCTACGAGCAGTACTTC; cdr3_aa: CATGRTGPTYEQYF
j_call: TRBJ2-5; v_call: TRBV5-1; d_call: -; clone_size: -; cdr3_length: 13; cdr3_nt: TGCGCCAGCAGATGGTCGGGGCAAGAGACCCAGTACTTC; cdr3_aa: CASRWSGQETQYF
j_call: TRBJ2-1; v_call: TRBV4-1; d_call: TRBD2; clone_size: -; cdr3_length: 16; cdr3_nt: TGCGCCAGCAGCCAAATAGGGGGACTAGTCGGCAATGAGCAGTTCTTC; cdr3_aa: CASSQIGGLVGNEQFF
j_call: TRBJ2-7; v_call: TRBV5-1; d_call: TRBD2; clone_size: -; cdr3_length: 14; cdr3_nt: TGCGCCAGCAGCTATGGACTAGTAGGCTCCGAGCAGTACTTC; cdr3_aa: CASSYGLVGSEQYF
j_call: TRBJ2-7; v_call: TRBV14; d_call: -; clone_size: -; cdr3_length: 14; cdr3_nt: TGTGCCAGCAGCCAACTAAGGGCTTTGAAAGAGCAGTACTTC; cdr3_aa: CASSQLRALKEQYF
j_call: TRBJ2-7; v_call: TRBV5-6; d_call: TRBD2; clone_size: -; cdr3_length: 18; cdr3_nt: TGTGCCAGCAGCTTGGCCGGGGGCGGGGGGGCCTTTGTCTACGAGCAGTACTTC; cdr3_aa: CASSLAGGGGAFVYEQYF
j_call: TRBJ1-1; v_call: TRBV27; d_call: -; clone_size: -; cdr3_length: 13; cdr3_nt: TGTGCCAGCAGCTTGGCCAGGAACACTGAAGCTTTCTTT; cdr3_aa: CASSLARNTEAFF